The rows below give T cell receptor beta chains drawn from one sample of a study of cytomegalovirus exposure and HLA in healthy donors. TCRdb's table, derived via immunoSEQ multiplex PCR, lists solely in-frame clones and lacks some. The table shows 150,000 or so clones, with approximately 74% occurring only once. Sequencing was carried out using PBMCs. The receptors stem from a man under 40 in good health and CMV-seronegative. CDR3s include the opening cysteine and the closing phenylalanine or tryptophan. Fields, in order: clone size, J gene, D gene, V gene, CDR3 protein, CDR3 DNA. D genes are given only for firm matches. Only some rows state a clone size, as once, few, many or a class for expanded clones.

clone size: NA
J gene: TRBJ2-5
D gene: NA
V gene: TRBV15
CDR3 protein: CATSSGRRGYESETQYF
CDR3 DNA: TGTGCCACCAGCAGTGGGAGGAGGGGATATGAGTCGGAGACCCAGTACTTC

clone size: few
J gene: TRBJ2-2
D gene: NA
V gene: TRBV7-2
CDR3 protein: CASSFRGPTGELFF
CDR3 DNA: TGTGCCAGCAGCTTTCGCGGTCCCACCGGGGAGCTGTTTTTT

clone size: NA
J gene: TRBJ2-1
D gene: NA
V gene: TRBV27
CDR3 protein: CASTGVSYNEQFF
CDR3 DNA: TGTGCCAGCACAGGGGTCTCCTACAATGAGCAGTTCTTC

clone size: few
J gene: TRBJ2-2
D gene: NA
V gene: TRBV20-1
CDR3 protein: CSAPLRGELFF
CDR3 DNA: TGCAGTGCCCCATTGCGCGGGGAGCTGTTTTTT

clone size: NA
J gene: TRBJ1-2
D gene: NA
V gene: TRBV4-3
CDR3 protein: CASSQVLQGYPF
CDR3 DNA: TGCGCCAGCAGCCAAGTTTTACAGGGCTACCCCTTC

clone size: NA
J gene: TRBJ1-2
D gene: NA
V gene: TRBV29-1
CDR3 protein: CSVELSGDYGYTF
CDR3 DNA: TGCAGCGTTGAACTTTCCGGAGACTATGGCTACACCTTC

clone size: NA
J gene: TRBJ2-7
D gene: TRBD1
V gene: TRBV29-1
CDR3 protein: CSVEGTDSYEQYF
CDR3 DNA: TGCAGCGTTGAGGGGACAGACTCCTACGAGCAGTACTTC

clone size: NA
J gene: TRBJ2-2
D gene: NA
V gene: TRBV5-4
CDR3 protein: CASSLEGAGELFF
CDR3 DNA: TGTGCCAGCAGCTTGGAAGGGGCCGGGGAGCTGTTTTTT

clone size: once
J gene: TRBJ1-2
D gene: NA
V gene: TRBV5-4
CDR3 protein: CASSLDPNYGYPF
CDR3 DNA: TGTGCCAGCAGCTTGGACCCTAACTATGGCTACCCCTTC

clone size: NA
J gene: TRBJ2-1
D gene: NA
V gene: TRBV2
CDR3 protein: CASSVDSSYNEQFF
CDR3 DNA: TGTGCCAGCAGTGTGGACAGCTCCTACAATGAGCAGTTCTTC

clone size: NA
J gene: TRBJ2-3
D gene: TRBD2
V gene: TRBV2
CDR3 protein: CATLERTSGGSTDTQYF
CDR3 DNA: TGTGCCACCTTAGAAAGGACTAGCGGGGGATCCACAGATACGCAGTATTTT

clone size: NA
J gene: TRBJ2-3
D gene: TRBD2
V gene: TRBV5-4
CDR3 protein: CASSLVGLAGYSTDTQYF
CDR3 DNA: TGTGCCAGCAGCTTGGTAGGGCTAGCGGGGTATAGCACAGATACGCAGTATTTT